These 30 T cell receptor beta chains were sequenced from one sample in a study of T cells in Graves' hyperthyroidism and ophthalmopathy (dated by TCRdb to the late 2010s). Receptor libraries were prepared by multiplex PCR. Sequencing relied on an Illumina HiSeq 2000. The TCR beta CDR3 regions were amplified from the RNA transcripts. The TCR CDR3 was subjected to a first round of RT-PCR using the HTBI primer set and the Qiagen OneStep RT-PCR kit. In TCRdb, the public reads were trimmed at Q25 with fastp and aligned with MiXCR, with productive beta chains retained. Entries that share a CDR3 protein sequence are merged under the most common genes and DNA. Here the sample has over 350,000 distinct CDR3 sequences; about an eighth occur a single time. The ten largest clones capture around 28% of the sample. Specimen: blood. The receptor source for this set is a man over 45 with Graves' ophthalmopathy.

The V call is TRBV27, the J call TRBJ1-1; D not certain. This CDR3 spans 16 amino acids. Trimming pared 4 bases from V and 4 bases from J, leaving 19 bases between. The V gene's germline CDR1 is MNHEY and CDR2 SMNVEV (reference sequence). CDR3 coding DNA: TGTGCCAGCAGTTATGTTTCCGCCGGTCGGGGCACTGAAGCTTTCTTT. Translation gives CASSYVSAGRGTEAFF.

V and J are TRBV15 and TRBJ1-4, with TRBD1 matching 7 bases. V lost 1 base to trimming and J lost 6 bases; unmatched junction nucleotides: 8. CDR3 length equals 16 residues. Germline lookup yields CDR1 LNHNV and CDR2 YYDKDF (reference sequence). CDR3 loop: CATSRVGGVLHEKLFF. The CDR3 bases are TGTGCCACCAGCAGAGTAGGGGGCGTTCTTCATGAAAAACTGTTTTTT.

At least ten counts were recorded for this clonotype. The V gene is TRBV20-1, the J gene TRBJ1-1; D uncertain. The V end lost 3 bases, the J end lost 6 bases, and 14 bases lay between the germline ends. The CDR3 is 13 residues long. From germline, CDR1 is DFQATT and CDR2 SNEGSKA (reference sequence). The CDR3 spells CSARNELAAEAFF. The CDR3 nucleotides read TGCAGTGCTAGGAATGAGCTTGCCGCTGAAGCTTTCTTT.

This clonotype was recorded many times. The V call is TRBV2, the J call TRBJ1-1; 7 bases match TRBD1. The CDR3 extends over 16 amino acids. The ends lost 6 bases at V and 4 bases at J; junction bases unmatched: 14. The germline V gene encodes CDR1 SNHLY and CDR2 FYNNEI. CDR3 sequence (DNA): TGTGCCAGCAGCCTAACCCCACAGGGGATGAGCACTGAAGCTTTCTTT. Its protein is CASSLTPQGMSTEAFF.

This clonotype occurred a few times. J is TRBJ2-5 and V is TRBV19; 12 bases are shared with TRBD2. Trimming removed 2 bases from V and 4 bases from J; junction bases left unmatched: 5. The CDR3 length is 16 residues. CDR1 is LNHDA, CDR2 SQIVND, per germline (reference sequence). CDR3 in DNA: TGTGCCAGTAGTATACTGGGACTAGCGGGTGTAGAGACCCAGTACTTC. Protein sequence: CASSILGLAGVETQYF.

This clonotype came up a few times. The CDR3 reads CASSQDGGLAGNRFF. The CDR3 DNA reads TGTGCCAGCAGCCAAGATGGAGGACTAGCGGGGAACCGGTTCTTC. V is TRBV4-2 and J is TRBJ2-1; 12 nucleotides match TRBD2. CDR1 LGHNA and CDR2 YNFKEQ come from the germline V gene. The CDR3 spans 15 residues. Losses at the gene ends were 0 bases for V and 15 bases for J; bases not matched to a gene: 9.

A few counts support this clonotype. This chain links TRBV5-1 with TRBJ2-7; possible D gene TRBD2, 6 bases. The CDR3 runs 14 residues. V was shortened by 8 bases and J by 0 bases, with 15 bases between the two germline ends. The V gene's germline CDR1 is SGHRS and CDR2 YFSETQ. The CDR3 loop reads CARTIAASSYEQYF. The CDR3 DNA sequence: TGCGCCAGAACGATAGCGGCCTCCTCCTACGAGCAGTACTTC.

Comments on this clonotype: A much larger clone sits a single nucleotide away, making a read error possible. The chain recombines TRBV2 with TRBJ1-2, with D maybe TRBD1 (5 bases). This CDR3 region has 10 residues. Germline loops: CDR1 SNHLY, CDR2 FYNNEI. The ends were cut back, 6 bases at V and 8 bases at J, with 7 bases in the middle. The CDR3 here is CASSRQGYTF. The CDR3 DNA follows: TGTGCCAGCAGCCGACAGGGCTACACCTTC.

In its sample, this clonotype was seen a few times. The chain has TRBV6-2 or TRBV6-3 and TRBJ2-7, with a tentative D call TRBD2 (5 bases). Trimming shortened V by 9 bases and J by 3 bases, and 9 bases separated the two germline ends. This CDR3 is 11 amino acids long. Germline V CDR1 and CDR2: MNHEY, SVGEGT. CDR3 sequence (DNA): TGTGCCAGTAGCGAGTACTACGAGCAGTACTTC. As protein: CASSEYYEQYF.

This clonotype was detected only a few times. The chain has TRBV19 and TRBJ1-1, with a tentative D call TRBD1 (6 bases). This CDR3 is built from 12 residues. The V end lost 4 bases, the J end lost 11 bases, and 14 bases lay between the germline ends. Per the germline V gene, CDR1 is LNHDA and CDR2 is SQIVND (reference sequence). For the CDR3, the DNA is TGTGCCAGTAGTAAGGGCCGTGGGGGCGCTTTCTTT. Protein sequence: CASSKGRGGAFF.

The J gene is TRBJ2-5, the V gene TRBV20-1, with TRBD2 identical over 11 bases. This CDR3 is built from 15 residues. Germline V gene sequence: CDR1 DFQATT, CDR2 SNEGSKA (reference sequence). Trimming at V came to 3 bases and at J to 4 bases, leaving 7 bases not matched to a gene. The DNA of the CDR3 is TGCAGTGCTAGCATACTAGCGGGAGTAGTAGAGACCCAGTACTTC. Translation: CSASILAGVVETQYF.

The V gene is TRBV20-1, the J gene TRBJ2-1, with 14 bases matching TRBD2. Germline V gene data show CDR1 as DFQATT and CDR2 as SNEGSKA (reference sequence). There are 19 residues in the CDR3. V shed 0 bases, J shed 0 bases, and the junction held 7 bases outside the gene matches. CDR3 sequence reads: CSARDSTSGRESSYNEQFF. The CDR3 DNA reads as TGCAGTGCTAGAGACTCGACTAGCGGGAGGGAAAGCTCCTACAATGAGCAGTTCTTC.

This clonotype was counted many times. The chain carries TRBV6-1 and TRBJ1-1, with 8 nucleotides matching TRBD1. Looked up from germline, CDR1 is MNHNS and CDR2 is SASEGT. The J segment lost 11 bases and the V segment lost 7 bases, leaving 12 bases of the junction unmatched. This CDR3 has 13 residues. DNA of the CDR3: TGTGCCAGCAAACCAGGACAGGGCGCGATTGCTTTCTTT. As protein: CASKPGQGAIAFF.

This clonotype was seen at least ten times. The V and J genes are TRBV20-1 and TRBJ2-7, with D unclear. V was cut by 7 bases and J by 3 bases, with 10 bases left in between. Germline V CDR1 and CDR2: DFQATT, SNEGSKA (reference sequence). The CDR3 is 11 amino acids. Here the CDR3 reads CSVRSNYEQYF. In nucleotides, the CDR3 is TGCAGTGTCAGGTCGAACTACGAGCAGTACTTC.

This clonotype was seen a handful of times. The V call is TRBV7-3, the J call TRBJ2-2, with a tentative D call TRBD1 (5 bases). The CDR3 spans 14 residues. In germline, CDR1 is SGHTA, CDR2 FQGTGA. Trimming cost V 2 bases and J 5 bases, with 9 bases left between them. CDR3 nucleotides: TGTGCCAGCAGCTTAGGGGCCATAACCGGGGAGCTGTTTTTT. Its translation is CASSLGAITGELFF.

The rearrangement joins TRBV6-5 to TRBJ2-1, with D unclear. Germline-derived CDR1 and CDR2 are MNHEY and SVGAGI. Trimming left V 0 bases short and J 14 bases short, with 14 bases between. This CDR3 has 13 residues. The CDR3 region has the DNA TGTGCCAGCAGTTACTCGTCTGGGTCTGGGAAGTTCTTC. This encodes CASSYSSGSGKFF.

This clonotype has a handful of counts. Possible read error: a much larger clone is one base away. This chain links TRBV3-1 with TRBJ2-7; TRBD2 agrees at 7 bases. The CDR3 length is 16 residues. Per germline, CDR1 LGHDT and CDR2 YNNKEL (reference sequence). The CDR3 DNA is TGTGTCAGCAGCCAAGATTTGGGGACTACCTCCTACGAGCAGTACTTC. Translation: CVSSQDLGTTSYEQYF.

This clonotype has at least ten counts. This chain joins TRBV7-2 and TRBJ2-7; TRBD1 is a possible D gene (6 bases). From germline, CDR1 is SGHTA and CDR2 FQGNSA. The CDR3 totals 12 residues. Trimming shortened V by 4 bases and J by 4 bases, and 8 bases separated the two germline ends. The CDR3 nucleotides read TGTGCCAGCAGCTACAGGGCGTACGAGCAGTACTTC. It yields the protein CASSYRAYEQYF.

This clonotype appeared many times. The chain employs TRBV28 and TRBJ1-5; the match to TRBD1 covers 7 bases. This CDR3 is 16 amino acids long. The germline CDR1 and CDR2 sequences are MDHEN and SYDVKM. The ends lost 5 bases at V and 4 bases at J; junction bases unmatched: 11. CDR3 bases: TGTGCCAGCAGTCTATCCGGTTGGACAGGTAATCAGCCCCAGCATTTT. Translation gives CASSLSGWTGNQPQHF. Variable domain in full (rest from reference TRBV28 and TRBJ1-5): DVKVTQSSRYLVKRTGEKVFLECVQDMDHENMFWYRQDPGLGLRLIYFSYDVKMKEKGDIPEGYSVSREKKERFSLILESASTNQTSMYLCASSLSGWTGNQPQHFGDGTRLSIL.

This clonotype has ten or more counts. This chain joins TRBV18 and TRBJ1-1; no reliable D call. This CDR3 comprises 15 residues. The germline CDR1 and CDR2 sequences are KGHSH and LQKENI. The V and J ends lost 0 bases and 6 bases respectively, with 14 bases between them. For the CDR3, the DNA is TGTGCCAGCTCACCACCGTCTAGCGGTGGGGCTGAAGCTTTCTTT. Translation: CASSPPSSGGAEAFF.

This clonotype was counted a few times. The junction differs from germline at one of its ends, possibly a read error. The chain is built from TRBV10-3 and TRBJ2-1; 11 bases map to TRBD2. Germline V gene data show CDR1 as ENHRY and CDR2 as SYGVKD. The CDR3 totals 15 residues. CDR3 in DNA: TGTGCCGTCAGTGGGCTAGCGGGAGGTAACAATGAGCAGTTCTTC. Translation: CAVSGLAGGNNEQFF.

This clonotype was picked up many times. The V gene is TRBV20-1, the J gene TRBJ2-5, with 7 positions matching TRBD2. Germline CDR1 and CDR2: DFQATT and SNEGSKA (reference sequence). The V gene end was trimmed by 3 bases and the J gene end by 1 base; junction bases not matched to a gene: 8. There are 15 residues in the CDR3. This chain's CDR3 is CSAREGSGVQETQYF. The DNA of the CDR3 is TGCAGTGCTAGGGAGGGGAGCGGGGTCCAAGAGACCCAGTACTTC.

This clonotype was detected ten times or more. This rearrangement joins TRBV5-1 to TRBJ2-7; D is uncertain. With 5 bases removed from V and 0 bases from J, the gap between germline ends came to 9 bases. Germline V lookup: CDR1 SGHRS, CDR2 YFSETQ. The CDR3 runs to 13 residues. DNA for the CDR3: TGCGCCAGCAGAGAGACCCACTCCTACGAGCAGTACTTC. Residues: CASRETHSYEQYF.

DNA of the CDR3: TGTGCCAGCAGCCCCTCAGCGTATGAGCAGTTCTTC. It yields the protein CASSPSAYEQFF. The chain joins TRBV9 to TRBJ2-1; D remains ambiguous. CDR3 length: 12 amino acids. Trimming took 4 bases from V and 8 from J, leaving 10 bases between them. Germline values: CDR1 SGDLS, CDR2 YYNGEE.

This clonotype was picked up many times. This rearrangement joins TRBV5-6 to TRBJ2-3; TRBD2 aligns across 14 bases. From germline, CDR1 is SGHDT and CDR2 YYEEEE. This CDR3 is 16 amino acids long. J lost 7 bases, V lost 1 base, and 5 bases had no gene match. This CDR3 is CASSLRLAGGPHTQYF. The CDR3 DNA follows: TGTGCCAGCAGCTTGAGACTAGCGGGAGGGCCTCATACGCAGTATTTT.

DNA of the CDR3: TGCGCCAGCAGCAGCGGGAGGGCCTACAATGAGCAGTACTTC. This codes for CASSSGRAYNEQYF. The chain combines TRBV5-1 with TRBJ2-1, with TRBD2 matching over 10 bases. Matching the DNA end better, TRBJ2-7 makes the J call doubtful. The germline CDR1 and CDR2 sequences are SGHRS and YFSETQ. The CDR3 loop spans 14 amino acids.

In this sample, this clonotype turned up many times. The chain links TRBV7-9 to TRBJ1-3; D not certain. Trimming removed 3 bases at V and 1 base at J, with 19 bases between. The CDR3 is 18 residues long. Germline CDR1 is SEHNR and CDR2 is FQNEAQ (reference sequence). The CDR3 DNA is TGTGCCAGCAGCTTCCCACCCTCCAGGAGTGCTTCTGGAAACACCATATATTTT. Amino acid sequence: CASSFPPSRSASGNTIYF.

The chain links TRBV6-2 or TRBV6-3 to TRBJ1-5; D unresolved. This CDR3 contains 16 residues. Trimming removed 2 bases at V and 4 bases at J, with 15 bases between. The germline V gene encodes CDR1 MNHEY and CDR2 SVGEGT. This CDR3 reads CASSYATAPENQPQHF. Here the CDR3 DNA reads TGTGCCAGCAGTTACGCTACAGCCCCCGAGAATCAGCCCCAGCATTTT.

The table lists this clonotype with many counts. V is TRBV28 and J is TRBJ2-7, with 11 bases lining up with TRBD2. With V trimmed by 3 bases and J by 4 bases, 8 bases remained unmatched. This CDR3 is built from 16 residues. Germline V gives CDR1 MDHEN, CDR2 SYDVKM. Here the CDR3 reads CASSFEWTSGWYEQYF. The CDR3 DNA reads TGTGCCAGCAGTTTCGAATGGACTAGCGGGTGGTACGAGCAGTACTTC.

The chain employs TRBV6-4 and TRBJ1-6; tentative D call: TRBD1 (5 bases). The germline CDR1 and CDR2 sequences are MRHNA and SNTAGT. Trimming removed 6 bases at V and 6 bases at J, with 12 bases between. The CDR3 sequence is 14 residues long. The CDR3 DNA is TGTGCCAGCAGGTTGGACAATTCTAATTCACCCCTCCACTTT. Protein product: CASRLDNSNSPLHF.